This T cell receptor beta chain derives from a study of blood T cells in healthy people across ages. A J-beta primer mix and a sample-barcoded 5' primer were used in a second PCR of roughly 6 to 11 cycles. The template-switch adaptor was a 5' adaptor with 12 random nucleotides. It tagged each cDNA molecule. TCRdb redid the calling of the 5' RACE reads with MiXCR, one entry per CDR3 protein. The repertoire holds 540,000 or so distinct CDR3 sequences, with 27% as singletons. Germline V gene sequence: CDR1 ENHRY, CDR2 SYGVKD. The CDR3 sequence is 13 residues long. About this clonotype itself: Antigen unknown. Compared with germline, one end of the junction differs, possibly owing to a read error.

General study findings and limits: PBMCs that were unsorted prevented a conclusive naive versus antigen-experienced comparison. Considered underestimates were the diversity estimates obtained from one million T cells. The unknown donor CMV status may have confounded expanded clonotype changes.

The sample comprised blood. The chain recombines TRBV10-3 with TRBJ2-7, with D perhaps TRBD2 (5 bases). The TCR comes from a woman in her 70s in good health. CDR3 in amino acids: CAISDTGNYEQCF. The DNA for the CDR3 is TGTGCCATCAGTGATACGGGAAACTACGAGCAGTGCTTC.